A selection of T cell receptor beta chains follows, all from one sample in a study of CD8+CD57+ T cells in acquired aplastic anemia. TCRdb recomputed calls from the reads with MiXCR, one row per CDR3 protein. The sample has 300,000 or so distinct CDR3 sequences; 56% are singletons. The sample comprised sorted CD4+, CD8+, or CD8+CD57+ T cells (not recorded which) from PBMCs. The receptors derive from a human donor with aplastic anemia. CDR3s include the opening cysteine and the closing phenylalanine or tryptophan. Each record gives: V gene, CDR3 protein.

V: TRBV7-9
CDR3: CASSDPRKAGNTIYF

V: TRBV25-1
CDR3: CASSDPGGRPYNEQFF

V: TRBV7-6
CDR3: CASRRDKINTGELFF

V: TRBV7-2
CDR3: CASSLAGTIDIQYF

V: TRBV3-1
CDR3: CASSPHANSGSRETQYF

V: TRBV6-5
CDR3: CASTVGGGQPQHF

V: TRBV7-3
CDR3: CASSLTGGETQYF

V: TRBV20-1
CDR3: CSVLGQGAYEQYF

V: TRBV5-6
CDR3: CASSLKGSYTEAF

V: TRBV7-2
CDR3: CASSLMDAGSGAIVLTF

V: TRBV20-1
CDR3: CSAPKPGTSGAAEYF

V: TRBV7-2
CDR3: CASSLVTSEQYF